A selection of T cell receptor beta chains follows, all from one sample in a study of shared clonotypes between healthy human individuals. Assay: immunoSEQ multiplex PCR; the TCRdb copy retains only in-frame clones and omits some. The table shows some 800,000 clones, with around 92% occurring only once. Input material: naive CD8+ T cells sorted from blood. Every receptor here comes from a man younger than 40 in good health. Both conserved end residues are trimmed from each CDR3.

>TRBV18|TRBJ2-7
ASSPGQGPYEQY
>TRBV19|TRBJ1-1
ASCAKPNTEAF
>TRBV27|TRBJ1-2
ASSFSRNYYGYT
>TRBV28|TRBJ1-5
ASSPRSGGQPQH
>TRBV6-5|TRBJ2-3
ASSYGGTDTQY
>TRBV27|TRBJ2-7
ASRGLAATYEQY
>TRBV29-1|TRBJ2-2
SVLGRGATNTGELF
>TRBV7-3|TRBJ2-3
ASSRRGAIGATDTQY
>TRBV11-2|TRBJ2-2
ASSSPPHPVMTNTGELF
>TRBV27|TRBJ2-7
ASSLSLGSYEQY
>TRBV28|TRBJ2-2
ASSATGGGELF
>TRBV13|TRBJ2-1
ASSLGAGGYTSYNEQF
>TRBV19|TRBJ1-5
ASSMNAGGYSNQPQH
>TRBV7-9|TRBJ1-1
ASSLGWGRFAGMNTEAF
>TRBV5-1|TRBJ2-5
ASSLEGLAGGDETQY
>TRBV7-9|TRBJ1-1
ASSLGGPTAPRENTEAF
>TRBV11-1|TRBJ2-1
ASSRRSWATNEQF
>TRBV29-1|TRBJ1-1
SVETGSTEAF
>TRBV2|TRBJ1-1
ARKLNTEAF
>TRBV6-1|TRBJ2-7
ASSALDYGSYEQY
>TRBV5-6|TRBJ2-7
ASSLVQSNYEQY
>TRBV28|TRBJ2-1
ASSLVSVGVSYNEQF
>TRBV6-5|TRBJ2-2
ASSPGQGTGELF
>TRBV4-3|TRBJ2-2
ASSQEMKREALTGELF
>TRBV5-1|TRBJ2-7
ASSLSQSAVPEEQY
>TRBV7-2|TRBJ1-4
ASSPRSHTANEKLF
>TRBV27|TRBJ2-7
ASSRGWGRYEQY